This paragraph covers one TCR beta chain sequence. This clonotype was counted at least ten times. There is no known antigen for this receptor. Base-call qualities are not available, and no considerably larger clone is one nucleotide away. These data are taken from a study of T-cell reconstitution after alpha-beta-depleted transplantation in children (dated by TCRdb to 2016 to 2017). Background on the whole study: Using TCR repertoire profiling, the study quantitatively followed how T-cell immune reconstitution unfolded in children after TCRalphabeta/CD19-depleted allogeneic hematopoietic cell transplantation.

CDR1 and CDR2 were assigned from the germline V gene as SQVTM and ANQGSEA. From V the trimming removes 6 bases and from J it removes 8 bases, while the gene matches leave 11 bases of the junction unaccounted for. The CDR3 has 14 amino acids, counting the end cysteine and phenylalanine. Of all the DNA, just the CDR3 is kept, 42 bases in frame from base 1. Libraries were built with PCR. The instrument was an Illumina HiSeq 2500. TCR libraries were prepared with molecular barcoding, using unique molecular identifiers to normalize TCRbeta repertoire quantification. Using fastp at Q25 and MiXCR, TCRdb reprocessed the public reads and kept productive beta chains. Each entry merges the rows of one CDR3 protein and shows their most common DNA and genes. This sample is represented by about 110,000 distinct CDR3 sequences; approximately 10% of them were singletons. The ten largest clones take up approximately 8% of the sample.

The sequence links TRBV29-1 to TRBJ1-2, with TRBD1 identical over 11 junction bases. This receptor was obtained from a human donor who donated a stem cell graft to a child with acute lymphoblastic leukemia. Here the sequenced sample was PBMCs from the stem cell graft donor, taken from the stem cell graft. The DNA sequence is given as TGCAGCGTCCCGTCGGGACAGGGGGTCTCCGGCTACACCTTC. Translated, this is CSVPSGQGVSGYTF.